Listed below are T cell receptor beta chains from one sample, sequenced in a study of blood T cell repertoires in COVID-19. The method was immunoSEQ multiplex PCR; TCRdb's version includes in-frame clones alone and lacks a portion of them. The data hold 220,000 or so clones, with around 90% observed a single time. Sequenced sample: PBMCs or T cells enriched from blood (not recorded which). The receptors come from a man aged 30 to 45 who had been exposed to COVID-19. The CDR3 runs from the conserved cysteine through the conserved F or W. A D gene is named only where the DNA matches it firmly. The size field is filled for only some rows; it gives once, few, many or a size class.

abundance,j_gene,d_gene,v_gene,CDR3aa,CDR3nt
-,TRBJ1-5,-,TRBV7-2,CASSSTAAAVNQPQHF,TGTGCCAGCAGCTCCACGGCGGCAGCCGTCAATCAGCCCCAGCATTTT
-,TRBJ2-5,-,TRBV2,CATTPERGETQYF,TGTGCCACCACCCCCGAGAGGGGGGAGACCCAGTACTTC
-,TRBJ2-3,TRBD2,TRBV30,CAWSVKAGVTDTQYF,TGTGCCTGGAGTGTAAAAGCGGGAGTCACAGATACGCAGTATTTT
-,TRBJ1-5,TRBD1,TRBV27,CASSSTGGGTQHF,TGTGCCAGCAGTTCGACAGGGGGGGGAACCCAGCATTTT
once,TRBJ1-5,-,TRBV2,CASSEGQGPQHF,TGTGCCAGCAGTGAAGGCCAGGGGCCCCAGCATTTT
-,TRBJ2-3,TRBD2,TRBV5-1,CASSLGLAGGPSTDTQYF,TGCGCCAGCAGCTTGGGACTAGCGGGGGGTCCCAGCACAGATACGCAGTATTTT
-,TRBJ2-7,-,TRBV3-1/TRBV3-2,CASRRTTESYEQYF,TGTGCCAGCAGACGGACTACAGAATCCTACGAGCAGTACTTC
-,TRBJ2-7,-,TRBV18,CASSPIYEQYF,TGTGCCAGCTCACCCATCTACGAGCAGTACTTC
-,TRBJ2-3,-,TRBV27,CASSPRVDTQYF,TGTGCCAGCAGTCCCCGGGTGGATACGCAGTATTTT
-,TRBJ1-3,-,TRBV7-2,CASSWALPSGNTIYF,TGTGCCAGCAGCTGGGCCCTCCCTTCTGGAAACACCATATATTTT
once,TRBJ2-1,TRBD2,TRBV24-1,CATSGAGGDEQFF,TGTGCCACCAGTGGGGCGGGGGGCGATGAGCAGTTCTTC
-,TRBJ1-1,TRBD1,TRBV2,CASSVDRATEAFF,TGTGCCAGCAGTGTCGACAGGGCCACTGAAGCTTTCTTT
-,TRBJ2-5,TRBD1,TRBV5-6,CASSRRTGGSETQYF,TGTGCCAGCAGCCGCCGGACAGGGGGCTCAGAGACCCAGTACTTC
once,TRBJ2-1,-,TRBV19,CASSPSPQVDNEQFF,TGTGCCAGTAGTCCCTCCCCCCAGGTGGACAATGAGCAGTTCTTC
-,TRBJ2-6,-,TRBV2,CATDTVQASGANVLTF,TGTGCCACAGACACCGTTCAAGCCTCTGGGGCCAACGTCCTGACTTTC
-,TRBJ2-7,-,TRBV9,CASSPDHSSISYEQYF,TGTGCCAGCAGCCCCGACCACAGCAGTATCTCCTACGAGCAGTACTTC
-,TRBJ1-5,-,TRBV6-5,CARGRGAGNQPQHF,TGTGCCCGCGGGAGGGGGGCGGGCAATCAGCCCCAGCATTTT
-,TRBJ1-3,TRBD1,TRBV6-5,CASSYSGQGRNTIYF,TGTGCCAGCAGTTATTCGGGACAGGGGAGAAACACCATATATTTT
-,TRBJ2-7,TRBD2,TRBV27,CASSLSTGLAGNVYYEQYF,TGTGCCAGCAGTTTATCCACTGGACTAGCGGGGAACGTCTACTACGAGCAGTACTTC
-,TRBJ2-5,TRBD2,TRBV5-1,CASSLVAGLRETQYF,TGCGCCAGCAGCTTGGTAGCGGGCCTAAGGGAGACCCAGTACTTC
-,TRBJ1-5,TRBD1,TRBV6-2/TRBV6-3,CASSYGTDSNQPQHF,TGTGCCAGCAGTTACGGGACAGATAGCAATCAGCCCCAGCATTTT
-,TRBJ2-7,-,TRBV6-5,CASSALRQHYEQYF,TGTGCCAGCTCCGCCCTGAGACAGCACTACGAGCAGTACTTC
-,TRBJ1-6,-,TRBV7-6,CASSPLPGVTSPLHF,TGTGCCAGCAGCCCCTTGCCAGGGGTTACTTCACCCCTCCACTTT
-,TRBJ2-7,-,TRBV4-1,CASSQSVLATEQYF,TGCGCCAGCAGCCAATCCGTCCTAGCCACCGAGCAGTACTTC
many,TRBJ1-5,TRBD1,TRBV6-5,CASNTGGQPQHF,TGTGCCAGCAATACAGGGGGTCAGCCCCAGCATTTT
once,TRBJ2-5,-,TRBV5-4,CASSSRLGWETQYF,TGTGCCAGCAGCTCGAGACTAGGATGGGAGACCCAGTACTTC
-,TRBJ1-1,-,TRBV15,CATSRELHRGLNTEAFF,TGTGCCACCAGCAGAGAGCTCCATAGGGGGTTGAACACTGAAGCTTTCTTT
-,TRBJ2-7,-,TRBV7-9,CASSPQSYEQYF,TGTGCCAGCAGCCCACAAAGCTACGAGCAGTACTTC
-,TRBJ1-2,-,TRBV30,CAWSQGSGYTF,TGTGCCTGGAGTCAGGGGAGCGGCTACACCTTC
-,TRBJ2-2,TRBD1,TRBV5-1,CASSLGGTGIAELFF,TGCGCCAGCAGCTTGGGCGGGACAGGGATCGCGGAGCTGTTTTTT
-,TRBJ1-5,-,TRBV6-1,CASSEGRQPHQPQHF,TGTGCCAGCAGTGAAGGGAGGCAGCCCCATCAGCCCCAGCATTTT
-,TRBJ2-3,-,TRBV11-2,CASSLAARTDTQYF,TGTGCCAGCAGCTTGGCGGCTCGGACAGATACGCAGTATTTT
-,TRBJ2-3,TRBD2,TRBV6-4,CASSDSGLATDTQYF,TGTGCCAGCAGTGACTCGGGACTAGCGACAGATACGCAGTATTTT